This passage covers 18 T cell receptor beta chains from one sample sequenced in a study of T-cell reconstitution after alpha-beta-depleted transplantation in children. TCRbeta library construction was performed incorporating unique molecular identifiers. Each CDR3 protein gets one entry after TCRdb re-called the PCR reads with MiXCR. The sample includes some 440,000 distinct CDR3 sequences, 15% to 20% of them seen just once. The source was PBMCs, mostly from graft donor cells, collected 360 days after TCRalphabeta/CD19-depleted stem cell transplant. The receptors were sampled from a boy less than two years old who had a stem cell transplant for Wiskott-Aldrich syndrome, so the T cells may come from the graft donor.

The chain recombines TRBV11-2 with TRBJ2-7; no firm D call. Germline V gene lookup returns CDR1 SGHAT and CDR2 FQNNGV. Deletions cut 3 bases from V and 6 bases from J, with 12 bases between. The CDR3 length is 13 residues. DNA of the CDR3: TGTGCCAGCAGCTTTTACCGGCCCGGCGAGCAGTACTTC. Encoded protein: CASSFYRPGEQYF. Full variable domain (outside the CDR3, taken from reference TRBV11-2 and TRBJ2-7): EAGVAQSPRYKIIEKRQSVAFWCNPISGHATLYWYQQILGQGPKLLIQFQNNGVVDDSQLPKDRFSAERLKGVDSTLKIQPAKLEDSAVYLCASSFYRPGEQYFGPGTRLTVT.

This clonotype was counted ten times or more. The chain couples TRBV12-3 or TRBV12-4 to TRBJ2-1; the D gene is possibly TRBD1 (6 bases). Between the trimmed V and J ends, which lost 5 bases and 6 bases, there was a span of 11 bases. The CDR3 extends over 13 amino acids. In DNA, the CDR3 is TGTGCCAGCAGTCTGGACAGCTCCAATGAGCAGTTCTTC. Its protein is CASSLDSSNEQFF.

The rearrangement links TRBV20-1 to TRBJ2-1; 7 nucleotides align to TRBD2. This CDR3 spans 16 amino acids. Trimming took 6 bases from V and 6 from J; bases not matched to a gene: 17. CDR1 and CDR2 (germline): DFQATT, SNEGSKA (reference sequence). The CDR3 region is CSAPLSRDYAFNEQFF. CDR3 nucleotide sequence: TGCAGTGCCCCACTGTCCCGGGACTACGCTTTCAATGAGCAGTTCTTC.

The chain joins TRBV7-9 to TRBJ1-6; perhaps TRBD1 as D (6 bases). Germline V gene sequence: CDR1 SEHNR, CDR2 FQNEAQ (reference sequence). V lost 3 bases, J lost 10 bases, and 10 bases lay in between. There are 13 residues in the CDR3. The CDR3, as DNA: TGTGCCAGCAGCTTTGGGGGCAGGTCACCCCTCCACTTT. As protein: CASSFGGRSPLHF.

V and J are TRBV2 and TRBJ2-2, with D perhaps matching TRBD2 (5 bases). The germline V gene encodes CDR1 SNHLY and CDR2 FYNNEI. Trimming took 7 bases from V and 6 from J, leaving 18 bases between them. The CDR3 has 15 amino acids. The CDR3 spells CASKRARTYPGELFF. CDR3 sequence (DNA): TGTGCCAGCAAGAGGGCGAGGACTTACCCCGGGGAGCTGTTTTTT.

This chain uses TRBV6-2 or TRBV6-3 with TRBJ2-1, with D possibly matching TRBD2 (6 bases). CDR1 is MNHEY and CDR2 is SVGEGT in the germline V gene. This CDR3 has 17 amino acids. Trimming took 4 bases from V and 2 from J, leaving 18 bases between them. As DNA, the CDR3 is TGTGCCAGCAGTTGCTCTATAGGACTACCAACCTACAATGAGCAGTTCTTC. As protein: CASSCSIGLPTYNEQFF.

V and J are TRBV28 and TRBJ1-1, with 10 bases that match TRBD1. From germline, CDR1 is MDHEN and CDR2 SYDVKM. V dropped 8 bases and J dropped 4; count of bases not matched to a gene: 1. This CDR3 comprises 12 residues. CDR3 nucleotide sequence: TGTGCCAGCCGACAGGGGGCCACTGAAGCTTTCTTT. It yields the protein CASRQGATEAFF.

The rearrangement uses TRBV11-3 and TRBJ2-2; possibly TRBD1 for D (6 bases). The CDR3 is made up of 14 amino acids. Germline V gene data show CDR1 as SGHNT and CDR2 as YENEEA. Trimming left V 9 bases short and J 4 bases short, with 15 bases between. The CDR3 region is CASSTGRGTGELFF. The CDR3 nucleotides are TGTGCCAGTTCGACAGGTCGTGGCACCGGGGAGCTGTTTTTT.

This chain links TRBV5-1 with TRBJ2-1, with D tentatively TRBD1 (6 bases). Germline V CDR1 and CDR2: SGHRS, YFSETQ. V lost 7 bases and J 5 bases, leaving 13 bases between the germline ends. The CDR3 runs 13 residues. The CDR3 reads CASRDNLNNEQFF. The CDR3 DNA reads TGCGCCAGCCGGGACAACCTAAACAATGAGCAGTTCTTC.

This clonotype was counted at least ten times. This rearrangement joins TRBV5-1 to TRBJ2-1; the match to TRBD1 covers 9 bases. The CDR3 spans 17 residues. J gave up 9 bases and V 4 bases, and 17 bases lay outside the gene matches. The germline CDR1 and CDR2 sequences are SGHRS and YFSETQ. CDR3 in amino acids: CASSRTLGQGRLTEQFF. DNA of the CDR3: TGCGCCAGCAGCCGCACCCTCGGACAGGGGAGGTTAACTGAGCAGTTCTTC.

J is TRBJ1-2 and V is TRBV21-1. TRBV21-1 is recorded as a pseudogene. The CDR3 runs 14 residues. The chain's CDR3 is CASSKGEELYGYTF. CDR3 DNA: TGTGCCAGCAGCAAAGGGGAGGAGCTATATGGCTACACCTTC.

The rearrangement links TRBV10-3 to TRBJ2-7, with TRBD2 identical over 8 bases. The CDR3 is made up of 13 amino acids. Germline V gene data show CDR1 as ENHRY and CDR2 as SYGVKD. The J segment lost 1 base and the V segment lost 10 bases, leaving 6 bases of the junction unmatched. CDR3 DNA: TGTGCCACCCGGACTAGCCGATCCTACGAGCAGTACTTC. Encoded protein: CATRTSRSYEQYF.

The genes are TRBV3-1 and TRBJ2-7; the D is unclear. The CDR3 extends over 15 amino acids. V was shortened by 2 bases and J by 8 bases, with 19 bases between the two germline ends. The germline V gene has CDR1 LGHDT and CDR2 YNNKEL (reference sequence). The DNA of the CDR3 is TGTGCCAGCAGCCAAAGTGGGAAGGCCCGGCGGAAGCAGTACTTC. Its translation is CASSQSGKARRKQYF.

This clonotype turned up a few times. CDR3 protein: CASRAIGRGRVHEQYF. The CDR3 coding sequence is TGTGCCAGCAGAGCGATTGGGAGGGGGCGCGTACACGAGCAGTACTTC. V gene TRBV6-5 combines with J gene TRBJ2-7; the D gene could be TRBD1 or TRBD2 (7 bases each). V lost 6 bases and J lost 5, with 23 bases in between. Germline CDR1 is MNHEY and CDR2 is SVGAGI. The CDR3 sequence is 16 residues long.

This clonotype was seen many times. V usage is TRBV20-1 and J usage is TRBJ2-5; D is unresolved. CDR3 size: 12 residues. V lost 6 bases, J lost 1 base, and 9 bases lay in between. Germline V gene data show CDR1 as DFQATT and CDR2 as SNEGSKA (reference sequence). The CDR3 sequence is CSAVGVQETQYF. Written as DNA, the CDR3 is TGCAGTGCGGTTGGGGTCCAAGAGACCCAGTACTTC.

This clonotype came up a few times. The chain is built from TRBV3-1 and TRBJ1-1; D ambiguous. V lost 7 bases and J 5 bases, leaving 8 bases between the germline ends. This CDR3 has 11 amino acids. CDR1 and CDR2 from the germline V gene are LGHDT and YNNKEL (reference sequence). CDR3 in DNA: TGTGCCAGCACCGCCGGGACTGAAGCTTTCTTT. Translated: CASTAGTEAFF.

The chain links TRBV15 to TRBJ2-1, with 7 bases identical to TRBD2. CDR3 length: 15 residues. Germline trimming cut 8 bases from V and 0 bases from J; bases unmatched to any gene: 7. CDR1 LNHNV and CDR2 YYDKDF come from the germline V gene (reference sequence). CDR3 sequence: CATLPGRSSYNEQFF. For the CDR3, the DNA is TGTGCCACCCTCCCCGGGAGGAGCTCCTACAATGAGCAGTTCTTC.

This clonotype was picked up a small number of times. This sequence joins TRBV12-3 or TRBV12-4 and TRBJ2-5; 7 positions agree with TRBD1. Trimming at V came to 5 bases and at J to 1 base, leaving 4 bases not matched to a gene. The CDR3 covers 14 residues. In DNA form, the CDR3 reads TGTGCCAGCAGTCAGACAGGGCGCCAAGAGACCCAGTACTTC. Encoded protein: CASSQTGRQETQYF.